The 9 T cell receptor beta chains below all came from one sample that was sequenced in a study of identical twins. TCRdb recomputed calls from the 5' RACE reads with MiXCR, one row per CDR3 protein. Here the sample spans hundreds of thousands of distinct CDR3 sequences, roughly 20% being singletons. The sample was also reused in another study, on T cells expressing NK-cell markers.

Specimen: PBMCs. The origin of the receptors is a woman aged 18-30 years in good health.

This clonotype was seen a few times. J is TRBJ2-7 and V is TRBV7-9; 7 bases line up with TRBD2. The V segment lost 1 base and the J segment 5 bases; nucleotides outside the gene matches: 8. The CDR3 consists of 15 residues. Germline V gives CDR1 SEHNR, CDR2 FQNEAQ (reference sequence). CDR3 residues: CASSLGGTMENEQYF. DNA for the CDR3: TGTGCCAGCAGCTTAGGCGGGACTATGGAAAACGAGCAGTACTTC.

The chain joins TRBV20-1 to TRBJ2-7; D is unclear. The germline V and J ends were trimmed by 0 bases and 0 bases, with 18 bases remaining between them. This CDR3 region has 17 residues. Germline CDR1 reads DFQATT; CDR2 reads SNEGSKA (reference sequence). CDR3 in DNA: TGCAGTGCTAGAGATCGTATGAGTGGGCTGGACTCCTACGAGCAGTACTTC. This translates into CSARDRMSGLDSYEQYF.

V is TRBV5-1 and J is TRBJ2-5; 8 nucleotides match TRBD2. With 0 bases clipped from V and 7 bases from J, the junction kept 11 bases outside the gene matches. The CDR3 loop spans 16 amino acids. The germline CDR1 and CDR2 sequences are SGHRS and YFSETQ. In nucleotides, the CDR3 is TGCGCCAGCAGCTTGGCCTATGTCGGGAGGGCCGTGACCCAGTACTTC. Translating it yields CASSLAYVGRAVTQYF. The complete variable domain, with remaining parts taken from reference TRBV5-1 and TRBJ2-5, reads KAGVTQTPRYLIKTRGQQVTLSCSPISGHRSVSWYQQTPGQGLQFLFEYFSETQRNKGNFPGRFSGRQFSNSRSEMNVSTLELGDSALYLCASSLAYVGRAVTQYFGPGTRLLVL.

For the CDR3, the DNA is TGTGCCAGCACCGAGAACAGGGGAAAAAACATTCAGTACTTC. This translates into CASTENRGKNIQYF. The chain combines TRBV12-3 or TRBV12-4 with TRBJ2-4, with 7 bases identical to TRBD1. The CDR3 contains 14 residues. The V and J ends lost 7 bases and 4 bases, in that order; junction bases with no gene match: 7.

The chain joins TRBV27 to TRBJ2-3; 10 bases match TRBD2. Per germline, CDR1 MNHEY and CDR2 SMNVEV (reference sequence). The CDR3 is 16 amino acids. V was clipped by 6 bases and J by 4 bases; unmatched bases: 10. The CDR3: CASSRRQREGPDTQYF. The CDR3 DNA reads TGTGCCAGCAGCCGACGACAGCGGGAGGGTCCAGATACGCAGTATTTT.

This clonotype was seen a handful of times. This chain links TRBV7-9 with TRBJ2-3; 9 bases line up with TRBD2. CDR1 and CDR2 (germline): SEHNR, FQNEAQ (reference sequence). CDR3 length equals 15 residues. V lost 9 bases to trimming and J lost 0 bases; unmatched junction nucleotides: 7. The CDR3 bases are TGTGCCAGTCTGCTAGCGGGGCATAGCACAGATACGCAGTATTTT. Its protein is CASLLAGHSTDTQYF. The full variable domain, its missing parts supplied by reference TRBV7-9 and TRBJ2-3, is DTGVSQNPRHKITKRGQNVTFRCDPISEHNRLYWYRQTLGQGPEFLTYFQNEAQLEKSRLLSDRFSAERPKGSFSTLEIQRTEQGDSAMYLCASLLAGHSTDTQYFGPGTRLTVL.

The rearrangement links TRBV29-1 to TRBJ2-7; 8 bases align to TRBD2. Germline CDR1 SQVTM, CDR2 ANQGSEA. Unmatched junction bases numbered 8, after V lost 4 bases and J lost 0 bases. This CDR3 is built from 15 residues. The CDR3 reads CSVATSGRSSYEQYF. CDR3 DNA: TGCAGCGTTGCCACTAGCGGACGGAGCTCCTACGAGCAGTACTTC.

This clonotype was observed a handful of times. The V gene is TRBV6-5, the J gene TRBJ2-5; TRBD2 is a possible D gene (5 bases). This CDR3 has 17 residues. V dropped 0 bases and J dropped 3 bases, with 17 bases sitting between them. Germline values: CDR1 MNHEY, CDR2 SVGAGI. The CDR3, as DNA: TGTGCCAGCAGTTACTCGATCCATGGTGTCGGGAAAGAGACCCAGTACTTC. Translating it yields CASSYSIHGVGKETQYF.

The table lists this clonotype with a few counts. This CDR3 reads CASSLAFYEQFF. CDR3 DNA: TGTGCCAGCAGCTTGGCCTTCTATGAGCAGTTCTTC. The V call is TRBV5-5, the J call TRBJ2-1; D ambiguous. The CDR3 totals 12 residues. Looked up from germline, CDR1 is SGHKS and CDR2 is YYEKEE (reference sequence). The V gene lost 0 bases and the J gene lost 8 bases, with 6 bases spanning the gap. Full variable domain (missing parts from reference TRBV5-5 and TRBJ2-1): DAGVTQSPTHLIKTRGQQVTLRCSPISGHKSVSWYQQVLGQGPQFIFQYYEKEERGRGNFPDRFSARQFPNYSSELNVNALLLGDSALYLCASSLAFYEQFFGPGTRLTVL.